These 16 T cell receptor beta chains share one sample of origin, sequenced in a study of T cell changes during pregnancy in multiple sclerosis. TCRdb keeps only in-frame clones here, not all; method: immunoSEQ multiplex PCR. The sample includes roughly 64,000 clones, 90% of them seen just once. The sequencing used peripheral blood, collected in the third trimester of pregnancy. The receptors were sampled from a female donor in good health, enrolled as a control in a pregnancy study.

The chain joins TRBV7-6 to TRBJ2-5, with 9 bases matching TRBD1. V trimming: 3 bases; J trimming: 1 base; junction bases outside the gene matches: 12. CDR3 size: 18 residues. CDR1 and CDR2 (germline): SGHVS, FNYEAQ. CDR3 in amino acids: CASSLKTPGQGSQETQYF. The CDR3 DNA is TGTGCCAGCAGCTTGAAGACCCCGGGACAGGGTTCCCAAGAGACCCAGTACTTC. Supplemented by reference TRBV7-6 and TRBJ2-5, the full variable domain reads GAGVSQSPRYKVTKRGQDVALRCDPISGHVSLYWYRQALGQGPEFLTYFNYEAQQDKSGLPNDRFSAERPEGSISTLTIQRTEQRDSAMYRCASSLKTPGQGSQETQYFGPGTRLLVL.

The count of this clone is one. CDR3 bases: TGCGCCAGCAGCCTCCGGGTTCAAGACAGGAGCTCCTATAATTCACCCCTCCACTTT. Protein: CASSLRVQDRSSYNSPLHF. The rearrangement joins TRBV5-1 to TRBJ1-6; a possible D gene is TRBD1 (6 bases). The CDR3 length is 19 residues. Germline loops: CDR1 SGHRS, CDR2 YFSETQ. V shed 4 bases and J shed 0 bases, with 20 bases lying between them.

The CDR3 nucleotides read TGTGCCAGCAGCCCCGTCGACATCCAAGAGACCCAGTACTTC. This gives the protein CASSPVDIQETQYF. The V call is TRBV7-2, the J call TRBJ2-5; D not certain. The V and J ends lost 5 bases and 1 base respectively, with 11 bases between them. The CDR3 extends over 14 amino acids. Germline V gene data show CDR1 as SGHTA and CDR2 as FQGNSA.

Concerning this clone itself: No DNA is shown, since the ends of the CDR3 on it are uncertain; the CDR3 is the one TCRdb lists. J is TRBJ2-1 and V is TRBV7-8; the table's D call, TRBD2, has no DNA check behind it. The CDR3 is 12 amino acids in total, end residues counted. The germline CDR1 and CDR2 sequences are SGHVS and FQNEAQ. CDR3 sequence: CASSFAGGILFF.

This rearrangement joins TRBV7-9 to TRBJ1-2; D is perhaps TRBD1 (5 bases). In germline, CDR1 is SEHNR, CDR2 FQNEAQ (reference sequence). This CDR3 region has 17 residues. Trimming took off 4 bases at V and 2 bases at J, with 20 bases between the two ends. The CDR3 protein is CASSSSHDSLSNYGYTF. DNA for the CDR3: TGTGCCAGCAGCTCCAGTCACGACAGCCTCTCAAACTATGGCTACACCTTC.

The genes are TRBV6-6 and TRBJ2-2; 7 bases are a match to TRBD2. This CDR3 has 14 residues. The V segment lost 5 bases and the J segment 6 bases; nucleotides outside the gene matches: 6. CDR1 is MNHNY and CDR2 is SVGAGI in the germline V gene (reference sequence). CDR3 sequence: CASSRTSASGELFF. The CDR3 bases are TGTGCCAGCAGTCGTACTAGCGCCTCCGGGGAGCTGTTTTTT.

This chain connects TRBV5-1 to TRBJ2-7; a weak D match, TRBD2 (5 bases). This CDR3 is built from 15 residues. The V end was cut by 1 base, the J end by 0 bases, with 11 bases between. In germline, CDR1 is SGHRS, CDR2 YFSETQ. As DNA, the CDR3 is TGCGCCAGCAGCTTGAGCCAGGCGGGCTCCTACGAGCAGTACTTC. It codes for CASSLSQAGSYEQYF.

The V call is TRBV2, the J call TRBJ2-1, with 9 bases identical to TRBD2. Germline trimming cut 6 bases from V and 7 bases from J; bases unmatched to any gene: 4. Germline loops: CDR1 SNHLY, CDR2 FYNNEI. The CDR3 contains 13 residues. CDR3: CASRRAGGNEQFF. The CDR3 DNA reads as TGTGCCAGCAGGCGAGCGGGAGGTAATGAGCAGTTCTTC.

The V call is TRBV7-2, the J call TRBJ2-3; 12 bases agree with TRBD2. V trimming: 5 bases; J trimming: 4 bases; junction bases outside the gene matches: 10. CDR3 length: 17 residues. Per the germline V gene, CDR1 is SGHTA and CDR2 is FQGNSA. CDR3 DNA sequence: TGTGCCAGCAGCCAAACGACTAGCGGGAGATACGCAGATACGCAGTATTTT. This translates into CASSQTTSGRYADTQYF.

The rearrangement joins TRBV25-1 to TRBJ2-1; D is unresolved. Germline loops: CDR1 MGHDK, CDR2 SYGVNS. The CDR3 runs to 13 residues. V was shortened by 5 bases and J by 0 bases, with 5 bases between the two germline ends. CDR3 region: CASSYPSYNEQFF. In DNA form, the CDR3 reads TGTGCCAGCAGTTATCCCTCCTACAATGAGCAGTTCTTC.

Here the CDR3 reads CASSLTGPSYEQYF. CDR3 coding DNA: TGTGCCAGCAGCTTAACAGGGCCCTCCTACGAGCAGTACTTC. This chain uses TRBV13 with TRBJ2-7; D is possibly TRBD1 (6 bases). Per germline, CDR1 PRHDT and CDR2 FYEKMQ (reference sequence). CDR3 length equals 14 residues. Trimming took 2 bases from V and 0 from J, leaving 8 bases between them.

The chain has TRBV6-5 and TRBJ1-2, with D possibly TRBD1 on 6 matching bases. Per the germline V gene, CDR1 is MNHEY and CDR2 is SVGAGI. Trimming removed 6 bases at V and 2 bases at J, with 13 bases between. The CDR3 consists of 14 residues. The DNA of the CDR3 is TGTGCCAGCAGCTTACAGGGTCTGAACTATGGCTACACCTTC. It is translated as CASSLQGLNYGYTF.

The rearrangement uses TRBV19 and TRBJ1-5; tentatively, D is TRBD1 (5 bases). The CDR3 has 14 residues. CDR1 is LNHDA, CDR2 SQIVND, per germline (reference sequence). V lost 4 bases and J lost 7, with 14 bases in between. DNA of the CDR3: TGTGCCAGTAGTACCCAGGGTGTCGGCCAGCCCCAGCATTTT. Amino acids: CASSTQGVGQPQHF.

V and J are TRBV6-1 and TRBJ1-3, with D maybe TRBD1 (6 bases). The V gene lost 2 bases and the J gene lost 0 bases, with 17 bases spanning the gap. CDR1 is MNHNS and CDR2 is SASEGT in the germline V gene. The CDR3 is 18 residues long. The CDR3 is CASSETPPGHLSGNTIYF. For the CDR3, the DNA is TGTGCCAGCAGTGAAACCCCTCCGGGACATCTCTCTGGAAACACCATATATTTT.

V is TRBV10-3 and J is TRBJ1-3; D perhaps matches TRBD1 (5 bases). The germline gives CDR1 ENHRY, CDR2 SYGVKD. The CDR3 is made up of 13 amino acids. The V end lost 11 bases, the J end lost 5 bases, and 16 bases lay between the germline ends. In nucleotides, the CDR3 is TGTGCCGGGGGAGGCAGGGAGAGAAACACCATATATTTT. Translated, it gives CAGGGRERNTIYF.

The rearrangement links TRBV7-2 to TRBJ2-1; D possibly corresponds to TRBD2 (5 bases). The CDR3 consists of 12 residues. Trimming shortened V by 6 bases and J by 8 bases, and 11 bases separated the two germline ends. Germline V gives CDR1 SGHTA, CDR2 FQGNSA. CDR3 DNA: TGTGCCAGCAGTACTAGTTTCCATGAGCAGTTCTTC. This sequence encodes CASSTSFHEQFF.